This T cell receptor (beta chain) was retrieved from a study of B cell selection in AIRE deficiency. General study findings and limits: Healthy Tconv contained around two fifths of shared healthy Treg sequences; only TCRbeta sequenced. About 29% of healthy-shared Treg sequences were found among patient Tconv cells. CDR3s were shorter in shared Treg sequences, reflecting few non-templated nucleotide insertions.

Profiling relied on immunoSEQ multiplex PCR, and the TCRdb table lists in-frame clones only, not all of them. Of roughly 17,000 clones listed, 90% to 95% are singletons. Of note for this clone: Its specificity is unknown.

V was trimmed by 1 base and J by 1 base, leaving 9 bases between them. CDR1 and CDR2 from the germline V gene are LNHDA and SQIVND (reference sequence). The CDR3 covers 15 residues. Sorted regulatory T cells were CD4-positive, CD25-high and CD127-low or negative. The genes are TRBV19 and TRBJ2-3; D is possibly TRBD1 or TRBD2 (5 bases each). The sequencing input was CD4+CD25+ Tregs sorted from PBMCs. The clonotype comes from a human donor in good health. DNA for the CDR3: TGTGCCAGTAGTATAGCGGGACGTCGCACAGATACGCAGTATTTT. Translating gives CASSIAGRRTDTQYF.